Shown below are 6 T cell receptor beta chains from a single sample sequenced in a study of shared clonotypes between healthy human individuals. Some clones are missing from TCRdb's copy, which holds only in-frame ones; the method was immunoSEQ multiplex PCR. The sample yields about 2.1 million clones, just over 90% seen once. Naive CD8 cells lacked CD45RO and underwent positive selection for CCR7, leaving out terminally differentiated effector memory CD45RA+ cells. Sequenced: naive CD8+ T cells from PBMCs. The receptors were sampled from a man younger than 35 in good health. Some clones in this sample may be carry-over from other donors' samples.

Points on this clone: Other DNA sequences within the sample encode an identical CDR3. CDR3 nucleotide sequence: TGTGCCAGCAGTTTATCGCCCATCTCCTACGAGCAGTACTTC. Its protein product is CASSLSPISYEQYF. The chain employs TRBV27 and TRBJ2-7; no definite D call. Trimming removed 0 bases from V and 0 bases from J, with 6 bases in between. Germline lookup yields CDR1 MNHEY and CDR2 SMNVEV (reference sequence). This CDR3 has 14 amino acids.

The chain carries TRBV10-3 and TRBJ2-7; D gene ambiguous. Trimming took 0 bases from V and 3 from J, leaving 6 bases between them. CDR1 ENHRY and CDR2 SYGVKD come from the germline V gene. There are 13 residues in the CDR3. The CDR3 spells CAISESGFYEQYF. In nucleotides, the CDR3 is TGTGCCATCAGTGAGTCGGGGTTCTACGAGCAGTACTTC.

The CDR3 region has the DNA TGTGCCAGCAGTGAAGCCGGGACGTGGGGCGAGGACCACGAGCAGTACTTC. Translated: CASSEAGTWGEDHEQYF. J is TRBJ2-7 and V is TRBV6-1; perhaps D is TRBD1 or TRBD2 (5 bases each). This CDR3 contains 17 residues. CDR1 and CDR2 from the germline V gene are MNHNS and SASEGT. Trimming shortened V by 0 bases and J by 5 bases, and 20 bases separated the two germline ends.

The DNA for the CDR3 is TGTGCCAGCAGCCCCGGACAGACGAGCTCCTACGAGCAGTACTTC. Its translation is CASSPGQTSSYEQYF. The chain employs TRBV6-5 and TRBJ2-7, with D possibly matching TRBD1 (6 bases). CDR3 length equals 15 residues. Looked up from germline, CDR1 is MNHEY and CDR2 is SVGAGI. The V gene lost 6 bases and the J gene lost 0 bases, with 15 bases spanning the gap.

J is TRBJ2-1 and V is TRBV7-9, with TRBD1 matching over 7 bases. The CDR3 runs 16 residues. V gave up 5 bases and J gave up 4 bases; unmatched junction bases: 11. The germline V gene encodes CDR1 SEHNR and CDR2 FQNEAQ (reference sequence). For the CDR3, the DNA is TGTGCCAGCAGCCCACGACAGGGCGCCATTTACAATGAGCAGTTCTTC. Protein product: CASSPRQGAIYNEQFF.

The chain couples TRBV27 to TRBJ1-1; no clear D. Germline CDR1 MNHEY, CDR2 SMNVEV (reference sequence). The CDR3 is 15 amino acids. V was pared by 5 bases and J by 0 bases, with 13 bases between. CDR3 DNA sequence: TGTGCCAGCAGTCCCCAACATAACATGAACACTGAAGCTTTCTTT. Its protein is CASSPQHNMNTEAFF.